Listed below are T cell receptor beta chains from one sample, sequenced in a study of siplizumab effects on memory and regulatory T cells. Sequencing was performed with immunoSEQ multiplex PCR; in TCRdb, only in-frame clones are kept and a portion is missing. Seen here are around 65,000 clones, 79% observed once, and the top ten hold approximately 0.4%. The sequencing sample was made of memory CD4+ T cells sorted from blood. The origin of the receptors is a human donor in good health. The CDR3 runs from the conserved cysteine through the conserved F or W. The order of the fields is V gene, J gene, CDR3 protein.

V gene: TRBV10-3; J gene: TRBJ2-3; CDR3 protein: CAIRRGAGDTQYF
V gene: TRBV5-1; J gene: TRBJ1-1; CDR3 protein: CASSLVSGEAVPEAFF
V gene: TRBV7-9; J gene: TRBJ2-7; CDR3 protein: CASSLGQVPSYEQYF
V gene: TRBV9; J gene: TRBJ2-1; CDR3 protein: CASSLNPGGWNEQFF
V gene: TRBV6-5; J gene: TRBJ1-1; CDR3 protein: CASRGSPSQETEAFF
V gene: TRBV29-1; J gene: TRBJ2-3; CDR3 protein: CSVHEYSTDTQYF
V gene: TRBV5-1; J gene: TRBJ2-5; CDR3 protein: CASSPRLAGGQETQYF
V gene: TRBV29-1; J gene: TRBJ1-1; CDR3 protein: CSATGRGNTEAFF
V gene: TRBV4-3; J gene: TRBJ1-2; CDR3 protein: CASSQAMGLGTGGGYTF
V gene: TRBV27; J gene: TRBJ1-5; CDR3 protein: CASRSTSRGRNQPQHF
V gene: TRBV5-4; J gene: TRBJ2-2; CDR3 protein: CASSLDGSASRGLFF
V gene: TRBV18; J gene: TRBJ1-1; CDR3 protein: CASSPLGQQEAFF
V gene: TRBV10-1; J gene: TRBJ1-2; CDR3 protein: CASSESGDYGYTF
V gene: TRBV9; J gene: TRBJ1-4; CDR3 protein: CASSVGTSREKLFF
V gene: TRBV6-5; J gene: TRBJ1-4; CDR3 protein: CASSSLGRAEKLFF
V gene: TRBV27; J gene: TRBJ1-5; CDR3 protein: CASSFRQDQPQHF
V gene: TRBV28; J gene: TRBJ1-4; CDR3 protein: CASSSRTGDEKLFF
V gene: TRBV5-4; J gene: TRBJ2-1; CDR3 protein: CASSFRASNEQFF
V gene: TRBV5-1; J gene: TRBJ2-7; CDR3 protein: CASSLDGGGAQEQYF
V gene: TRBV5-1; J gene: TRBJ2-7; CDR3 protein: CASSPQGGPYEQYF
V gene: TRBV5-6; J gene: TRBJ2-5; CDR3 protein: CASSLGATQETQYF
V gene: TRBV19; J gene: TRBJ2-5; CDR3 protein: CASTQVAGKVETQYF
V gene: TRBV29-1; J gene: TRBJ1-5; CDR3 protein: CSVRTGQNQPQHF